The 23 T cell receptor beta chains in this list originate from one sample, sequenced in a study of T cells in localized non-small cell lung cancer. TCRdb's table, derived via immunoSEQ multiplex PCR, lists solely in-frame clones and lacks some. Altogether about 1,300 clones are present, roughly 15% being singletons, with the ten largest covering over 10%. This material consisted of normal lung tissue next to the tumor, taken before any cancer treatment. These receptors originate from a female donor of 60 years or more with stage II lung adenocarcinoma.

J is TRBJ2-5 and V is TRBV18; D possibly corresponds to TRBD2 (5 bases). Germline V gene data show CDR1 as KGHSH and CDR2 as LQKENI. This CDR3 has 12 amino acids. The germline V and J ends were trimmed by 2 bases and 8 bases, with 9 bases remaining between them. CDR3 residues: CASSPDRGTQYF. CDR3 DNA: TGTGCCAGCTCACCAGATCGGGGAACCCAGTACTTC.

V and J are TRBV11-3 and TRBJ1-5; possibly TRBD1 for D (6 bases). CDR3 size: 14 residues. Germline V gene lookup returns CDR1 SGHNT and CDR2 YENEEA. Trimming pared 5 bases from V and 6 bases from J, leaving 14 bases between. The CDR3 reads CASSIPGQFQPQHF. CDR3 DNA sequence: TGTGCCAGCAGCATTCCGGGACAATTTCAGCCCCAGCATTTT.

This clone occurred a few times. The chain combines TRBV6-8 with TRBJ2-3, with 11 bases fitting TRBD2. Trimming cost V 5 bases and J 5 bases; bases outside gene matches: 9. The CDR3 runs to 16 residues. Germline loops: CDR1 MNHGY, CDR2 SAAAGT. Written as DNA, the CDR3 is TGTGCCAGCAGTCTGGGGACTAGCGGTTTCCGAGATACGCAGTATTTT. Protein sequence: CASSLGTSGFRDTQYF.

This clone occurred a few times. The CDR3 region has the DNA TGTGCCAGCAGCCCGGGACTAGCGGGGGGAACAGATACGCAGTATTTT. Translating it yields CASSPGLAGGTDTQYF. This sequence joins TRBV11-3 and TRBJ2-3, with TRBD2 matching 15 bases. The CDR3 length is 16 residues. The V gene end was trimmed by 5 bases and the J gene end by 3 bases; junction bases not matched to a gene: 3. Germline V gene sequence: CDR1 SGHNT, CDR2 YENEEA.

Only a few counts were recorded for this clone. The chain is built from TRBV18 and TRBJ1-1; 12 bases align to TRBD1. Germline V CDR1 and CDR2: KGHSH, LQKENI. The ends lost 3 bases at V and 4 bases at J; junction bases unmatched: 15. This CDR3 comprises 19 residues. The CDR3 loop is CASSPKLLGQGATTTEAFF. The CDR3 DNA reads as TGTGCCAGCTCACCGAAGTTACTGGGACAGGGGGCGACTACCACTGAAGCTTTCTTT.

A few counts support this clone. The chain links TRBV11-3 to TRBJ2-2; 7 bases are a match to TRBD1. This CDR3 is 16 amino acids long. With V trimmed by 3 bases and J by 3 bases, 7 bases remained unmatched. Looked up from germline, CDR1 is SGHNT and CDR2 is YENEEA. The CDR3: CASSLARGSDTGELFF. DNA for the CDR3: TGTGCCAGCAGCTTGGCCAGGGGGTCGGACACCGGGGAGCTGTTTTTT.

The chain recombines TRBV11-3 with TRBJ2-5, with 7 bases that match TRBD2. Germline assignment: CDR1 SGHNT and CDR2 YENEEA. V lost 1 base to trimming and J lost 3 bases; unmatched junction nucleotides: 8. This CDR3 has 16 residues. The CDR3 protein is CASSLGVGEGEETQYF. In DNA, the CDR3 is TGTGCCAGCAGCTTAGGAGTCGGGGAGGGTGAAGAGACCCAGTACTTC.

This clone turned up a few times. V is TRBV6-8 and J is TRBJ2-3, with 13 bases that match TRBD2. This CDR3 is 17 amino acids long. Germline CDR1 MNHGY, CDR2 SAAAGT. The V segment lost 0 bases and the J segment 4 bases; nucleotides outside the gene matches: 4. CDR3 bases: TGTGCCAGCAGTTACTCGGGACTAGCGGGACCGGCAGATACGCAGTATTTT. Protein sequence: CASSYSGLAGPADTQYF.

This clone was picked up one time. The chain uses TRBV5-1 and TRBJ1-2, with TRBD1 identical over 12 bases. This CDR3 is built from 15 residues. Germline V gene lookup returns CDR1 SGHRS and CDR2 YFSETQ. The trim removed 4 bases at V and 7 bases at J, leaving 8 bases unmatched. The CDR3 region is CASSEGGQGAFGYTF. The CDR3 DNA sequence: TGCGCCAGCAGCGAGGGGGGACAGGGGGCTTTTGGCTACACCTTC. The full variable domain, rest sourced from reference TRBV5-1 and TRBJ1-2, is KAGVTQTPRYLIKTRGQQVTLSCSPISGHRSVSWYQQTPGQGLQFLFEYFSETQRNKGNFPGRFSGRQFSNSRSEMNVSTLELGDSALYLCASSEGGQGAFGYTFGSGTRLTVV.

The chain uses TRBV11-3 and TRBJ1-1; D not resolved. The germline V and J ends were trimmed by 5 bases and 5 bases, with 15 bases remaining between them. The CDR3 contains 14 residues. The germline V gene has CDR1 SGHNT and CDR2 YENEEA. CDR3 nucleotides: TGTGCCAGCAGCCAACCGTTGGGCCAGACTGAAGCTTTCTTT. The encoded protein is CASSQPLGQTEAFF.

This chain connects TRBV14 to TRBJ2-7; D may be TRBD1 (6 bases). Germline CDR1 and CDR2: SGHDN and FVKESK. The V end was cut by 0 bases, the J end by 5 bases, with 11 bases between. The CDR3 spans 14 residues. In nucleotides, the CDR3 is TGTGCCAGCAGCCAAGACAGGGGTACCCACGAGCAGTACTTC. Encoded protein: CASSQDRGTHEQYF.

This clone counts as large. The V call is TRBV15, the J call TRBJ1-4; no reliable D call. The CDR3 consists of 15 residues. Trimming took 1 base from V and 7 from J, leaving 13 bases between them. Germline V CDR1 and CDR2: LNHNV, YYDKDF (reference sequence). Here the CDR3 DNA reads TGTGCCACCAGCAGAGGTGGGGAAAAGGGTGAAAAACTGTTTTTT. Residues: CATSRGGEKGEKLFF.

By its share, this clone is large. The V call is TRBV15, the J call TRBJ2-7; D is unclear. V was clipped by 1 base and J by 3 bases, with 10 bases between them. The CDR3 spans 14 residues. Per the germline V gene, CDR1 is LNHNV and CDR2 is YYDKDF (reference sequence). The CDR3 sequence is CATSRGRASYEQYF. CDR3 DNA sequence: TGTGCCACCAGCAGAGGACGGGCGAGCTACGAGCAGTACTTC.

This CDR3 reads CASGSGTGSDEQYF. CDR3 bases: TGTGCTAGTGGTTCCGGGACAGGGAGCGACGAGCAGTACTTC. This chain uses TRBV12-5 with TRBJ2-7, with 9 bases matching TRBD1. Germline CDR1 LGHNT, CDR2 FRNRAP. This CDR3 contains 14 residues. Trimming cost V 4 bases and J 5 bases; bases outside gene matches: 6.

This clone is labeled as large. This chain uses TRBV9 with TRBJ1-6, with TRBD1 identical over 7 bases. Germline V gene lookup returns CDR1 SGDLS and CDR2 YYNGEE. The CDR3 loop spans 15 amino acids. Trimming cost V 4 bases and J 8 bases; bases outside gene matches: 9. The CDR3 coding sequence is TGTGCCAGCAGCACTACAGGGGAAGGTGATTCACCCCTCCACTTT. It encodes CASSTTGEGDSPLHF. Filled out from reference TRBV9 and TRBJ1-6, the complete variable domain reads DSGVTQTPKHLITATGQRVTLRCSPRSGDLSVYWYQQSLDQGLQFLIQYYNGEERAKGNILERFSAQQFPDLHSELNLSSLELGDSALYFCASSTTGEGDSPLHFGNGTRLTVT.

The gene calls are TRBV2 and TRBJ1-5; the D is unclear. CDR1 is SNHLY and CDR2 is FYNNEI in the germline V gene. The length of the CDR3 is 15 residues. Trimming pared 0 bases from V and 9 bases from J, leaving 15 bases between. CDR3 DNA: TGTGCCAGCAGTGAAGCGACGGCAGCTCCTCGGCCCCAGCATTTT. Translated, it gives CASSEATAAPRPQHF.

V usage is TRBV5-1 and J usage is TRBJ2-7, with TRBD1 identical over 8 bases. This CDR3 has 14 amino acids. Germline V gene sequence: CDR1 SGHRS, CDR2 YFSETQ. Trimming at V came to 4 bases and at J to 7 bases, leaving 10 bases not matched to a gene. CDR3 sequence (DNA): TGCGCCAGCAGCCGTTTTCAGGGGGCGAGAGAGCAGTACTTC. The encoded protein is CASSRFQGAREQYF.

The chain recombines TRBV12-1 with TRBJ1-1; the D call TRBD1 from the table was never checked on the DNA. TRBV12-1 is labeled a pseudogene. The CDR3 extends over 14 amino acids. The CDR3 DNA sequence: TGTGCCAGCAGCTTTTGGGACAGGGGGACTGAAGCTTTCTTT. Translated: CASSFWDRGTEAFF.

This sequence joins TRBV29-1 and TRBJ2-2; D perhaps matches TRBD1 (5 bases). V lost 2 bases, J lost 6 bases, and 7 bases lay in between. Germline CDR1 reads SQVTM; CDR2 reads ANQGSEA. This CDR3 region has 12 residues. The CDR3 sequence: CSVERGAGELFF. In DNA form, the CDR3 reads TGCAGCGTTGAAAGGGGCGCCGGGGAGCTGTTTTTT.

CDR3 sequence: CASSLAGQGSYEQYF. The CDR3 DNA follows: TGTGCCAGCAGCCTGGCCGGACAGGGTTCCTACGAGCAGTACTTC. The V call is TRBV28, the J call TRBJ2-7; 8 bases match TRBD1. Germline-derived CDR1 and CDR2 are MDHEN and SYDVKM. There are 15 residues in the CDR3. Trimming at V came to 6 bases and at J to 1 base, leaving 8 bases not matched to a gene.

CDR3 residues: CASSSINRGPGELFF. CDR3 nucleotides: TGTGCCAGCAGCTCTATAAACAGGGGACCCGGGGAGCTGTTTTTT. This chain uses TRBV11-3 with TRBJ2-2; 7 positions agree with TRBD1. The CDR3 extends over 15 amino acids. Germline loops: CDR1 SGHNT, CDR2 YENEEA. Unmatched junction bases numbered 8, after V lost 4 bases and J lost 6 bases.

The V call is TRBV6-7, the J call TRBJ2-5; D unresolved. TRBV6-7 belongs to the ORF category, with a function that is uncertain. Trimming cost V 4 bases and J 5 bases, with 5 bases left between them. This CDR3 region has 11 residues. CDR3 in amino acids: CASSSRETQYF. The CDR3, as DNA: TGTGCCAGCAGTTCACGGGAGACCCAGTACTTC.

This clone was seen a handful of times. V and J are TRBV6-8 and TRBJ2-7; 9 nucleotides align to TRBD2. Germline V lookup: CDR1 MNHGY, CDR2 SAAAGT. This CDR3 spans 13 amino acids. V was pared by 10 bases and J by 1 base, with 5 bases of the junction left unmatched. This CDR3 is CAIRSGGSYEQYF. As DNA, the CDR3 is TGTGCCATCAGAAGCGGGGGGTCCTACGAGCAGTACTTC.